A selection of T cell receptor beta chains follows, all from one sample in a study of cytomegalovirus exposure and HLA in healthy donors. Assay: immunoSEQ multiplex PCR; the TCRdb copy retains only in-frame clones and omits some. The sample lists 300,000 to 450,000 clones; 86% were seen once. The sample comprised PBMCs. These receptors were taken from a woman under 30 in good health and CMV-seronegative. Each CDR3 is given without its conserved first and last residue.

J,V,CDR3
TRBJ2-3,TRBV5-1,ASSPRTSGISDTQY
TRBJ2-4,TRBV6-1,ASSGQGTLAKNIQY
TRBJ2-1,TRBV6-4,ASSETGTGVAHEQF
TRBJ2-1,TRBV7-6,ASSLAASGGEQF
TRBJ1-1,TRBV27,ASSTYRGRGEAF
TRBJ1-1,TRBV28,ASRRGTGLAASPEAF
TRBJ2-2,TRBV28,ASSLGGRVGELF
TRBJ2-3,TRBV28,ASSFLSGGASDTQY
TRBJ2-7,TRBV7-2,ASSFGQGREE
TRBJ2-1,TRBV9,ASSDPGLAGASSYNEQF
TRBJ1-2,TRBV28,ASSRRGAPYGYT
TRBJ1-1,TRBV7-2,ASSVYESRTEAF
TRBJ2-5,TRBV28,ASSTDQLQETQY
TRBJ1-2,TRBV29-1,SHYTSEGDDYGYT
TRBJ1-3,TRBV6-6,ASIDSSGNTIY